This T cell receptor beta chain comes out of a study of OX40 agonist ivuxolimab in advanced cancers. In the study overall: A diagnosis of hepatocellular carcinoma, melanoma, renal cell or head and neck cancer was present in dose-escalation patients. At 65% to 90% male, the cohort had a mean age of around 56 years, ranging from about 20 to 79. Study outcomes and limitations: CD4+ and CD8+ blood T cells expanded clonally by week 6 at 0.1 to 3.0 mg/kg.

For this clone: Its antigen is currently unknown.

Blood specimens came from baseline, cycle 4 day 1, and cycle 7 day 1. V dropped 2 bases and J dropped 1 base, with 13 bases sitting between them. This CDR3 region has 16 residues. Germline values: CDR1 WNHNN, CDR2 SYGVQD (reference sequence). Sequenced by immunoSEQ multiplex PCR; TCRdb stores in-frame clones only, minus some. The sample includes roughly 92,000 clones, roughly 90% of them seen just once. The sample consisted of CD4+ or CD8+ T cells sorted from blood, taken in a trial of the OX40 agonist ivuxolimab. This sequence originates from an adult with an advanced solid tumor such as melanoma, head and neck, liver or kidney cancer. V and J are TRBV10-1 and TRBJ2-3, with D maybe TRBD2 (6 bases). The CDR3 here is CASSEDVGEGTDTQYF. CDR3 DNA: TGCGCCAGCAGTGAGGATGTCGGGGAGGGCACAGATACGCAGTATTTT.